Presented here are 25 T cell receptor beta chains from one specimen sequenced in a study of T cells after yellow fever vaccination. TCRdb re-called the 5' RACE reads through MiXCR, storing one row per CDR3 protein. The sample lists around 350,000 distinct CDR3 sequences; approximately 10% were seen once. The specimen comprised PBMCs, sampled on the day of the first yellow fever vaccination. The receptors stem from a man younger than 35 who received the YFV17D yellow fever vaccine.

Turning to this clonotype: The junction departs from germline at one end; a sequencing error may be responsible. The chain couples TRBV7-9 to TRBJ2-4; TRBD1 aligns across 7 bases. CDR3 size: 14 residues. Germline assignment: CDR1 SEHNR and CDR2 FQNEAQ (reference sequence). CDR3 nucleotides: TGTACCAGCAGCCCGGGACAGTCCAAAAACATTCAGTACTTC. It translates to CTSSPGQSKNIQYF.

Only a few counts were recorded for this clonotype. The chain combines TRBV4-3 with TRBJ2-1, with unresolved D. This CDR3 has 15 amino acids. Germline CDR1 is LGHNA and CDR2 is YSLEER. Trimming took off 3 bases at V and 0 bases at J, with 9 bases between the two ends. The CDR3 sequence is CASSQETSSYNEQFF. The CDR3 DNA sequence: TGCGCCAGCAGCCAGGAAACGAGCTCCTACAATGAGCAGTTCTTC.

The CDR3 loop reads CASSQGGGGNEQFF. The CDR3 DNA sequence: TGCGCCAGCAGCCAAGGGGGGGGAGGTAATGAGCAGTTCTTC. The chain is built from TRBV4-3 and TRBJ2-1; 7 positions agree with TRBD2. Trimming cost V 1 base and J 7 bases; bases outside gene matches: 4. The CDR3 extends over 14 amino acids. Germline CDR1 and CDR2: LGHNA and YSLEER.

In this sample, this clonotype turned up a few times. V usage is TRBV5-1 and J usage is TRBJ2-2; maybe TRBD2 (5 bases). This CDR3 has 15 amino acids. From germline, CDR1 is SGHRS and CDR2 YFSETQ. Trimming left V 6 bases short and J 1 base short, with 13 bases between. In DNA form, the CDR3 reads TGCGCCAGCACCCGGACCCGGGAGAACACCGGGGAGCTGTTTTTT. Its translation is CASTRTRENTGELFF.

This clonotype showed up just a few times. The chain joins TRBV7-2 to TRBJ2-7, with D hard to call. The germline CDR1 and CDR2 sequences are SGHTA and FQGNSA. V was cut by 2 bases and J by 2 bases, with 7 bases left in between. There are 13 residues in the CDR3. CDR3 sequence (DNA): TGTGCCAGCAGCTTAAGACGGCCCTACGAGCAGTACTTC. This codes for CASSLRRPYEQYF.

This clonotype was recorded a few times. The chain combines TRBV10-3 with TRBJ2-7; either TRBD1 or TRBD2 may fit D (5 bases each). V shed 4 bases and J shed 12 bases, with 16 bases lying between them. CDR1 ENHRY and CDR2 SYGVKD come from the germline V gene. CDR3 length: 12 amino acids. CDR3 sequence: CAISGTAAQGYF. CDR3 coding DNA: TGTGCCATCAGTGGGACTGCCGCTCAGGGGTACTTC.

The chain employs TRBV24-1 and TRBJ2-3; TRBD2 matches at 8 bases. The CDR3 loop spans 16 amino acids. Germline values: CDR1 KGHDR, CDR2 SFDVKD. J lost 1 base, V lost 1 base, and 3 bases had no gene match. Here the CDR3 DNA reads TGTGCCACCAGTGATTTCGGGCGGGGGGGCACAGATACGCAGTATTTT. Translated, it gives CATSDFGRGGTDTQYF.

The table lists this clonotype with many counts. The DNA of the CDR3 is TGTGCCAGCAGTAGCCCCCTAGCGGGGGGGCAAGAGACCCAGTACTTC. Protein sequence: CASSSPLAGGQETQYF. V is TRBV6-1 and J is TRBJ2-5; TRBD2 agrees at 12 bases. The CDR3 has 16 residues. Per germline, CDR1 MNHNS and CDR2 SASEGT. The J segment lost 2 bases and the V segment lost 5 bases, leaving 6 bases of the junction unmatched.

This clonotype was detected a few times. The CDR3 sequence: CASSQDGGRVWDEQFF. CDR3 in DNA: TGCGCCAGCAGCCAAGATGGGGGCCGTGTGTGGGATGAGCAGTTCTTC. This chain connects TRBV4-3 to TRBJ2-1; D might be TRBD1 (6 bases). Germline CDR1 is LGHNA and CDR2 is YSLEER. V lost 0 bases, J lost 8 bases, and 17 bases lay in between. The CDR3 sequence is 16 residues long.

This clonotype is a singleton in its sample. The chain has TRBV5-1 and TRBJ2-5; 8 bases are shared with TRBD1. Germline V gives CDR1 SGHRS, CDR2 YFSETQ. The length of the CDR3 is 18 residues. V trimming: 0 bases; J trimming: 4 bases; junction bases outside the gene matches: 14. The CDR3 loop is CASSLVPSRTGWRETQYF. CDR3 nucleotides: TGCGCCAGCAGCTTGGTGCCCTCAAGGACAGGGTGGAGAGAGACCCAGTACTTC.

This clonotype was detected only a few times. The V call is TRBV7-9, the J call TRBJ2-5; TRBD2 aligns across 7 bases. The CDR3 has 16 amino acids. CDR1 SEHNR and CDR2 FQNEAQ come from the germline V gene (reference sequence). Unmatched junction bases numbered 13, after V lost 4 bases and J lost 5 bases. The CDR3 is CASSSTGTTVTETQYF. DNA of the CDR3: TGTGCCAGCAGCTCAACCGGGACTACCGTAACTGAGACCCAGTACTTC.

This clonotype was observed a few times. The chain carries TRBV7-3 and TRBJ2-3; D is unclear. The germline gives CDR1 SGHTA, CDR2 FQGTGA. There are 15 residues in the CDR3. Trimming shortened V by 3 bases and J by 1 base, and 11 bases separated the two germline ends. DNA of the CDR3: TGTGCCAGCAGCTTGAGGCTCTACGGCACAGATACGCAGTATTTT. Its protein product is CASSLRLYGTDTQYF.

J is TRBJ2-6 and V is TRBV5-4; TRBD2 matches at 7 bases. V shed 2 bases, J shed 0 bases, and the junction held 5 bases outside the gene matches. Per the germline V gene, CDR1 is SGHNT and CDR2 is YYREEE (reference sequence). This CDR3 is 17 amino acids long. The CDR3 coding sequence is TGTGCCAGCAGCTTCGGGGGGTTACCCTCTGGGGCCAACGTCCTGACTTTC. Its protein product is CASSFGGLPSGANVLTF.

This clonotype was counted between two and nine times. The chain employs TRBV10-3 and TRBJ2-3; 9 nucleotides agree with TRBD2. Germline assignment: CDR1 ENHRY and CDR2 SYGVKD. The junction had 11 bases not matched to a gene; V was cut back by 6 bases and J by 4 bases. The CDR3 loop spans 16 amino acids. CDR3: CAIRKGAGGVADTQYF. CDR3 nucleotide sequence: TGTGCCATCAGGAAGGGAGCGGGGGGCGTGGCAGATACGCAGTATTTT.

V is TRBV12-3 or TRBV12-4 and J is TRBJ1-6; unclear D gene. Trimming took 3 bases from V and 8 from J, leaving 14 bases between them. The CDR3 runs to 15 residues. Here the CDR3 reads CASSLDEGLHSPLHF. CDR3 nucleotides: TGTGCCAGCAGTTTGGACGAAGGGCTGCATTCACCCCTCCACTTT.

This CDR3 is CSARGAPEGEKSNYGYTF. The CDR3 region has the DNA TGCAGTGCTAGAGGGGCCCCCGAGGGGGAAAAGTCTAACTATGGCTACACCTTC. The chain is built from TRBV20-1 and TRBJ1-2; maybe TRBD1 (6 bases). Trimming took 1 base from V and 0 from J, leaving 21 bases between them. Germline CDR1 DFQATT, CDR2 SNEGSKA (reference sequence). The CDR3 is made up of 18 amino acids.

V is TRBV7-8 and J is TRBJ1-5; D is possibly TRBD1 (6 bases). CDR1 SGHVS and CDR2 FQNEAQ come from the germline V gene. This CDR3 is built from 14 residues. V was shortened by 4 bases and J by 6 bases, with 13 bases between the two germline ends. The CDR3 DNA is TGTGCCAGCAGCTCTATCAGGGGCGGTCAGCCCCAGCATTTT. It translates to CASSSIRGGQPQHF.

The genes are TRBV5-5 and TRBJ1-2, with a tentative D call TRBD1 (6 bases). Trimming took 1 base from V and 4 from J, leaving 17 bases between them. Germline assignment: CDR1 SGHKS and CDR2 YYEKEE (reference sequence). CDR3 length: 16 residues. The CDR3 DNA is TGTGCCAGCAGCTTGACCTACAGGGCTTCGGCCTATGGCTACACCTTC. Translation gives CASSLTYRASAYGYTF. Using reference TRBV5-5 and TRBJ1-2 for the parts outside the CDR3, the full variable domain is DAGVTQSPTHLIKTRGQQVTLRCSPISGHKSVSWYQQVLGQGPQFIFQYYEKEERGRGNFPDRFSARQFPNYSSELNVNALLLGDSALYLCASSLTYRASAYGYTFGSGTRLTVV.

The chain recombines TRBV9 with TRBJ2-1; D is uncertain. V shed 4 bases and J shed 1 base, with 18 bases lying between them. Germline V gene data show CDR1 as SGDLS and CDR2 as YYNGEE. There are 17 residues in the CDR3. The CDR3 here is CASSLCIDSQSYNEQFF. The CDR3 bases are TGTGCCAGCAGCCTCTGCATCGATAGTCAATCCTACAATGAGCAGTTCTTC.

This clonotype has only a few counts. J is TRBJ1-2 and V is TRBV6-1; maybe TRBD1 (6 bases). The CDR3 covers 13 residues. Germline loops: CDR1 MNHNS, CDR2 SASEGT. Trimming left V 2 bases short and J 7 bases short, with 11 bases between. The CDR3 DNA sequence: TGTGCCAGCAGTGAATGGGGACAATTTGGCTACACCTTC. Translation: CASSEWGQFGYTF.

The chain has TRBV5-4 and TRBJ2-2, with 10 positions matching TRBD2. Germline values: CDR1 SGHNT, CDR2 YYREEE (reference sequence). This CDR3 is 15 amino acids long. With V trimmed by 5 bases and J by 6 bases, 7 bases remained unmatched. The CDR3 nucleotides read TGTGCCAGCAGTTCCAGCGGGGGGGCCTCCGGGGAGCTGTTTTTT. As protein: CASSSSGGASGELFF.

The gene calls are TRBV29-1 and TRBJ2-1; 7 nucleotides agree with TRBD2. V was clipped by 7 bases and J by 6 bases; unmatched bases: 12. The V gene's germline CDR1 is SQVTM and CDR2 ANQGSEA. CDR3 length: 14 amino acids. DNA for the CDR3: TGCAGCGCCTACTACTTGGGGGGGGGCAATGAGCAGTTCTTC. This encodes CSAYYLGGGNEQFF.

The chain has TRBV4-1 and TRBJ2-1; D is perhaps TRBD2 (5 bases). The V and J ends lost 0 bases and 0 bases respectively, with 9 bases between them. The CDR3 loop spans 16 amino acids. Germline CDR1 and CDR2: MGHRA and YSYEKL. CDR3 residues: CASSQDSGSSYNEQFF. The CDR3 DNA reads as TGCGCCAGCAGCCAAGATTCGGGGAGCTCCTACAATGAGCAGTTCTTC.

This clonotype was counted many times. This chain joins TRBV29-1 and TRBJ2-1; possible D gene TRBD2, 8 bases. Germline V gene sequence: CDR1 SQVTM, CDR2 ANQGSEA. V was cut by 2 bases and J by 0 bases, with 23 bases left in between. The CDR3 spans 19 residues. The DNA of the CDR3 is TGCAGCGTTGAAACAGGGGAGTTGCGGGGGGCGAGCTCCTACAATGAGCAGTTCTTC. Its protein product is CSVETGELRGASSYNEQFF.

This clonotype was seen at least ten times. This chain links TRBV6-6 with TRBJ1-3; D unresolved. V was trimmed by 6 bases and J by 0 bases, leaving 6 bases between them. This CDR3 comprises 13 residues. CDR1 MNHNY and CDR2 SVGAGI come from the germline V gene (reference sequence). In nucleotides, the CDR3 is TGTGCCAGCAGCCCACGCTCTGGAAACACCATATATTTT. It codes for CASSPRSGNTIYF.